The 14 T cell receptor beta chains below were found in one sample sequenced in a study of cytomegalovirus exposure and HLA in healthy donors. Primers for the PCR totalled 60 Vbeta and 13 Jbeta. Clones were sequenced by immunoSEQ multiplex PCR, and TCRdb holds only the in-frame ones, with some missing. This sample carries approximately 90,000 clones, around 75% of them seen once, and the ten largest clones take 2% to 2.5%. The material sequenced was PBMCs. The receptor set was obtained from a man in his forties in good health and CMV-seronegative.

To note about this clone: At one end the junction does not follow the germline gene, possibly because of a read error. This chain uses TRBV7-9 with TRBJ1-4, with TRBD1 matching over 9 bases. This CDR3 is 18 amino acids long. Germline V CDR1 and CDR2: SEHNR, FQNEAQ (reference sequence). This CDR3 is CSSSPGTGRKSLGEKLFF. The CDR3 nucleotides read TGTTCCAGCAGCCCTGGGACAGGGAGAAAATCCTTAGGTGAAAAACTGTTTTTT. Variable domain in full (rest from reference TRBV7-9 and TRBJ1-4): DTGVSQNPRHKITKRGQNVTFRCDPISEHNRLYWYRQTLGQGPEFLTYFQNEAQLEKSRLLSDRFSAERPKGSFSTLEIQRTEQGDSAMYLCSSSPGTGRKSLGEKLFFGSGTQLSVL.

This sequence joins TRBV30 and TRBJ1-2; no definite D call. Germline CDR1 GTSNPN, CDR2 SVGIG (reference sequence). The V gene lost 2 bases and the J gene lost 2 bases, with 9 bases spanning the gap. The CDR3 extends over 13 amino acids. CDR3 sequence: CAWSSRLNYGYTF. For the CDR3, the DNA is TGTGCCTGGAGTTCTAGGTTGAACTATGGCTACACCTTC.

The V call is TRBV27, the J call TRBJ2-3, with D possibly being TRBD2 (6 bases). Trimming took off 4 bases at V and 3 bases at J, with 8 bases between the two ends. The CDR3 loop spans 13 amino acids. In germline, CDR1 is MNHEY, CDR2 SMNVEV (reference sequence). Here the CDR3 reads CASSSGLTDTQYF. CDR3 in DNA: TGTGCCAGCAGTTCGGGACTTACAGATACGCAGTATTTT.

This chain uses TRBV6-5 with TRBJ1-2; 8 positions agree with TRBD1. Germline assignment: CDR1 MNHEY and CDR2 SVGAGI. The J segment lost 4 bases and the V segment lost 2 bases, leaving 0 bases of the junction unmatched. The CDR3 loop spans 13 amino acids. CDR3 residues: CASSYTGGYGYTF. The CDR3 DNA follows: TGTGCCAGCAGTTACACAGGGGGCTATGGCTACACCTTC.

Of note for this clone: A read error may produce the germline difference seen at one junction end. This chain joins TRBV29-1 and TRBJ2-1; a possible D gene is TRBD2 (5 bases). CDR1 and CDR2 from the germline V gene are SQVTM and ANQGSEA. CDR3 length: 11 residues. The CDR3 reads CSVKGRGNLIF. In nucleotides, the CDR3 is TGCAGCGTTAAAGGTCGGGGTAATCTGATCTTC.

This clone was seen just once. The rearrangement joins TRBV9 to TRBJ1-1; D might be TRBD1 (6 bases). From germline, CDR1 is SGDLS and CDR2 YYNGEE. The CDR3 has 15 amino acids. V gave up 4 bases and J gave up 5 bases, with 18 bases separating them. CDR3 sequence reads: CASSRSGGAGTEAFF. Here the CDR3 DNA reads TGTGCCAGCAGCCGTAGTGGGGGGGCAGGGACTGAAGCTTTCTTT.

The V gene is TRBV6-1, the J gene TRBJ2-3; possible D gene TRBD1, 7 bases. Germline CDR1 and CDR2: MNHNS and SASEGT. CDR3 length: 14 residues. Trimming pared 6 bases from V and 3 bases from J, leaving 13 bases between. As DNA, the CDR3 is TGTGCCAGCAGGGAGGGACAGAAGACAGATACGCAGTATTTT. Protein product: CASREGQKTDTQYF.

The chain carries TRBV5-1 and TRBJ2-2; D unresolved. CDR1 and CDR2 (germline): SGHRS, YFSETQ. There are 15 residues in the CDR3. The V gene lost 6 bases and the J gene lost 1 base, with 13 bases spanning the gap. CDR3 amino acids: CASKILAGNTGELFF. The CDR3 nucleotides read TGCGCCAGCAAAATCCTTGCCGGGAACACCGGGGAGCTGTTTTTT.

V and J are TRBV10-3 and TRBJ2-2; D is undetermined. The length of the CDR3 is 14 residues. In germline, CDR1 is ENHRY, CDR2 SYGVKD. V lost 2 bases and J 6 bases, leaving 10 bases between the germline ends. CDR3 region: CAISEPPWPGELFF. The CDR3 nucleotides are TGTGCCATCAGTGAGCCCCCCTGGCCCGGGGAGCTGTTTTTT.

The chain couples TRBV27 to TRBJ1-2; 7 bases align to TRBD1. With 2 bases clipped from V and 5 bases from J, the junction kept 5 bases outside the gene matches. The CDR3 length is 14 residues. Germline V gene data show CDR1 as MNHEY and CDR2 as SMNVEV (reference sequence). The DNA for the CDR3 is TGTGCCAGCAGTTTAGAGGGGGCGAGTTATGGCTACACCTTC. Its protein is CASSLEGASYGYTF.

This chain links TRBV7-6 with TRBJ2-3, with 9 bases that match TRBD2. Germline loops: CDR1 SGHVS, CDR2 FNYEAQ. This CDR3 contains 15 residues. Losses at the gene ends were 1 base for V and 5 bases for J; bases not matched to a gene: 4. Written as DNA, the CDR3 is TGTGCCAGCAGCTTAGTGGGCGGGGGGGAAGATACGCAGTATTTT. Its translation: CASSLVGGGEDTQYF. The whole variable domain, filled in from reference TRBV7-6 and TRBJ2-3, reads GAGVSQSPRYKVTKRGQDVALRCDPISGHVSLYWYRQALGQGPEFLTYFNYEAQQDKSGLPNDRFSAERPEGSISTLTIQRTEQRDSAMYRCASSLVGGGEDTQYFGPGTRLTVL.

Here the CDR3 reads CASSRKPTQGAQVYEQYF. DNA for the CDR3: TGTGCCAGCAGCCGAAAACCCACCCAGGGGGCGCAGGTCTACGAGCAGTACTTC. The chain carries TRBV7-2 and TRBJ2-7; 8 positions match TRBD1. V gave up 5 bases and J gave up 3 bases; unmatched junction bases: 18. The CDR3 is 18 residues long. Germline CDR1 SGHTA, CDR2 FQGNSA.

The J gene is TRBJ1-5, the V gene TRBV19; 8 nucleotides agree with TRBD1. The V gene end was trimmed by 3 bases and the J gene end by 0 bases; junction bases not matched to a gene: 7. This CDR3 region has 17 residues. Germline values: CDR1 LNHDA, CDR2 SQIVND (reference sequence). The CDR3 is CASSMDREGYSNQPQHF. Here the CDR3 DNA reads TGTGCCAGTAGTATGGACAGGGAGGGCTATAGCAATCAGCCCCAGCATTTT.

The chain is built from TRBV7-9 and TRBJ1-5, with 7 bases matching TRBD1. The CDR3 contains 15 residues. Germline loops: CDR1 SEHNR, CDR2 FQNEAQ (reference sequence). V lost 3 bases, J lost 6 bases, and 8 bases stayed unmatched. The CDR3 DNA reads TGTGCCAGCAGCTTGGGGACAGTCGAGTCTCAGCCCCAGCATTTT. It codes for CASSLGTVESQPQHF.